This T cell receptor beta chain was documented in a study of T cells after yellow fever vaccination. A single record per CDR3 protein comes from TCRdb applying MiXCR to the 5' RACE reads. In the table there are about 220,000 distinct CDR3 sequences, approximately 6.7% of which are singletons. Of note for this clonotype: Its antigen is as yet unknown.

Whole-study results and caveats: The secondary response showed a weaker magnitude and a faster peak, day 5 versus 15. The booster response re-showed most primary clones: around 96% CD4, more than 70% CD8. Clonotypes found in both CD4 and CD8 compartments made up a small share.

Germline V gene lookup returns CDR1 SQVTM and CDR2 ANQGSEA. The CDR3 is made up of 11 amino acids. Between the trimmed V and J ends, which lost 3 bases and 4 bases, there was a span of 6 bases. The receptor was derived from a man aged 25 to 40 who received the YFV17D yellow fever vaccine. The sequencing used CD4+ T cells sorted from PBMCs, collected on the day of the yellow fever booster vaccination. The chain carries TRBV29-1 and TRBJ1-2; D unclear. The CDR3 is CSVDRSYGYTF. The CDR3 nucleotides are TGCAGCGTTGACAGGAGCTATGGCTACACCTTC.